This passage covers 26 T cell receptor beta chains from one sample sequenced in a study of shared clonotypes between healthy human individuals. In the naive CD8 group, cells lacked CD45RO and were positively selected for CCR7, so terminally differentiated effector memory CD45RA+ cells were left out. Produced via immunoSEQ multiplex PCR; TCRdb's table is partial and in-frame only. This repertoire shows a few million clones, 93% found once; its top ten account for over 1.5%. Sequenced input: naive CD8+ T cells from PBMCs. Receptor source: a man in his late teens or twenties in good health. Some clones in this sample may be carry-over from other donors' samples.

The V gene is TRBV9, the J gene TRBJ2-1; D gene unclear. The CDR3 is made up of 15 amino acids. Looked up from germline, CDR1 is SGDLS and CDR2 is YYNGEE. Trimming took 0 bases from V and 6 from J, leaving 13 bases between them. This CDR3 is CASSVGGPSLNEQFF. The CDR3 DNA sequence: TGTGCCAGCAGCGTAGGTGGGCCTAGTCTCAATGAGCAGTTCTTC.

This chain links TRBV7-8 with TRBJ2-2; 9 bases are shared with TRBD2. The germline V gene has CDR1 SGHVS and CDR2 FQNEAQ. V shed 7 bases and J 7 bases; nucleotides not matched to a gene: 7. CDR3 length: 14 residues. The CDR3 protein is CASNNLSGGGELFF. CDR3 DNA sequence: TGTGCCAGCAACAATCTTAGCGGGGGCGGGGAGCTGTTTTTT.

This clone came up once. The V gene is TRBV7-9, the J gene TRBJ2-2; perhaps TRBD1 as D (5 bases). The CDR3 runs 15 residues. Looked up from germline, CDR1 is SEHNR and CDR2 is FQNEAQ (reference sequence). V lost 1 base, J lost 5 bases, and 11 bases lay in between. In nucleotides, the CDR3 is TGTGCCAGCAGCTTAGTTCCAGGGTTGACCGGGGAGCTGTTTTTT. Its translation: CASSLVPGLTGELFF.

V and J are TRBV28 and TRBJ1-5; TRBD1 aligns across 7 bases. This CDR3 region has 16 residues. V shed 2 bases and J 2 bases; nucleotides not matched to a gene: 6. CDR1 is MDHEN and CDR2 is SYDVKM in the germline V gene. CDR3 sequence (DNA): TGTGCCAGCAGTTTACGACAGGGTAGAGGCAATCAGCCCCAGCATTTT. As protein: CASSLRQGRGNQPQHF.

This chain links TRBV7-8 with TRBJ2-6, with TRBD1 matching over 9 bases. V lost 8 bases, J lost 4 bases, and 12 bases stayed unmatched. The CDR3 sequence is 17 residues long. CDR1 SGHVS and CDR2 FQNEAQ come from the germline V gene. The CDR3 DNA reads as TGTGCCAGCTCCTTAGGGGACAGGGTAGGCGGGGCCAACGTCCTGACTTTC. Residues: CASSLGDRVGGANVLTF.

The V and J genes are TRBV7-9 and TRBJ2-1; D could derive from TRBD1 or TRBD2 (5 bases each). From germline, CDR1 is SEHNR and CDR2 FQNEAQ (reference sequence). V dropped 3 bases and J dropped 4 bases, with 13 bases sitting between them. The CDR3 extends over 15 amino acids. This CDR3 is CASSFGASPYNEQFF. The CDR3 DNA follows: TGTGCCAGCAGCTTTGGGGCTAGCCCTTACAATGAGCAGTTCTTC.

The V gene is TRBV28, the J gene TRBJ2-5; 7 nucleotides match TRBD1. The CDR3 is 15 amino acids. Germline V gene sequence: CDR1 MDHEN, CDR2 SYDVKM. V lost 4 bases, J lost 0 bases, and 5 bases stayed unmatched. CDR3 coding DNA: TGTGCCAGCAGTTCCGACAGGGTGTACCAAGAGACCCAGTACTTC. Amino acids: CASSSDRVYQETQYF.

This chain links TRBV27 with TRBJ1-2; TRBD1 is a possible D gene (6 bases). CDR1 and CDR2 from the germline V gene are MNHEY and SMNVEV (reference sequence). V lost 7 bases and J 6 bases, leaving 15 bases between the germline ends. The CDR3 is 13 residues long. CDR3 region: CASTQWGANGYTF. For the CDR3, the DNA is TGTGCCAGCACCCAGTGGGGGGCCAATGGCTACACCTTC.

This chain links TRBV28 with TRBJ1-5; a possible D gene is TRBD1 (5 bases). The V end was cut by 4 bases, the J end by 5 bases, with 12 bases between. CDR1 is MDHEN, CDR2 SYDVKM, per germline. The CDR3 has 14 amino acids. CDR3 in amino acids: CASSWAGAYQPQHF. Here the CDR3 DNA reads TGTGCCAGCAGTTGGGCTGGGGCATATCAGCCCCAGCATTTT.

The chain uses TRBV19 and TRBJ2-1; D call uncertain. Deletions cut 6 bases from V and 0 bases from J, with 9 bases between. The germline CDR1 and CDR2 sequences are LNHDA and SQIVND (reference sequence). This CDR3 region has 14 residues. The CDR3, as DNA: TGTGCCAGTAGGTACAAGAGCTCCTACAATGAGCAGTTCTTC. Translating it yields CASRYKSSYNEQFF.

The rearrangement uses TRBV28 and TRBJ2-7; 12 positions match TRBD1. From germline, CDR1 is MDHEN and CDR2 SYDVKM. This CDR3 is 15 amino acids long. The V gene end was trimmed by 5 bases and the J gene end by 7 bases; junction bases not matched to a gene: 9. In DNA, the CDR3 is TGTGCCAGCAGTCCGCAGGGACAGGGGGCTCGGGAGCAGTACTTC. Amino acids: CASSPQGQGAREQYF.

V gene TRBV14 combines with J gene TRBJ1-6; D may be TRBD1 (5 bases). V lost 7 bases to trimming and J lost 5 bases, with 9 bases between them. Per germline, CDR1 SGHDN and CDR2 FVKESK. The length of the CDR3 is 13 residues. The DNA for the CDR3 is TGTGCCAGCAACCAGGGAAATAATTCACCCCTCCACTTT. Its translation: CASNQGNNSPLHF. The complete variable domain, with remaining parts taken from reference TRBV14 and TRBJ1-6, reads EAGVTQFPSHSVIEKGQTVTLRCDPISGHDNLYWYRRVMGKEIKFLLHFVKESKQDESGMPNNRFLAERTGGTYSTLKVQPAELEDSGVYFCASNQGNNSPLHFGNGTRLTVT.

The V and J genes are TRBV9 and TRBJ1-1; possibly TRBD1 for D (5 bases). V shed 3 bases and J shed 1 base, with 13 bases lying between them. The CDR3 runs to 15 residues. In germline, CDR1 is SGDLS, CDR2 YYNGEE. The CDR3 sequence is CASSEQPGTNTEAFF. The CDR3 region has the DNA TGTGCCAGCAGCGAACAGCCCGGGACGAACACTGAAGCTTTCTTT.

The rearrangement uses TRBV28 and TRBJ2-3; 9 bases are a match to TRBD1. CDR3 length: 15 residues. The J segment lost 4 bases and the V segment lost 2 bases, leaving 4 bases of the junction unmatched. The V gene's germline CDR1 is MDHEN and CDR2 SYDVKM. The DNA for the CDR3 is TGTGCCAGCAGTTTAGCACAGGGGGCTGCAGATACGCAGTATTTT. As protein: CASSLAQGAADTQYF.

This clone showed up just a few times. V and J are TRBV28 and TRBJ1-1; no definite D call. The germline V and J ends were trimmed by 6 bases and 6 bases, with 20 bases remaining between them. Per the germline V gene, CDR1 is MDHEN and CDR2 is SYDVKM. The length of the CDR3 is 15 residues. The CDR3 region is CASRDLRDKIPEAFF. The CDR3 DNA reads as TGTGCCAGCAGAGATTTACGTGACAAAATCCCTGAAGCTTTCTTT.

The chain joins TRBV19 to TRBJ2-7; D gene uncertain. Trimming removed 4 bases at V and 2 bases at J, with 12 bases between. The CDR3 covers 14 residues. Germline V gene data show CDR1 as LNHDA and CDR2 as SQIVND (reference sequence). The CDR3 DNA follows: TGTGCCAGTAGTACAAGCCTTAAAGCCTACGAGCAGTACTTC. Residues: CASSTSLKAYEQYF.

CDR3 bases: TGTGCCAGTAGTTCGCCCCCTCGGGACAGAGATCATACGCAGTATTTT. Protein sequence: CASSSPPRDRDHTQYF. This chain links TRBV19 with TRBJ2-3; 7 bases match TRBD1. This CDR3 has 16 amino acids. Germline CDR1 is LNHDA and CDR2 is SQIVND (reference sequence). V was pared by 5 bases and J by 7 bases, with 15 bases of the junction left unmatched.

This clone appeared a single time. This sequence joins TRBV27 and TRBJ1-1; no firm D call. The CDR3 contains 14 residues. Germline-derived CDR1 and CDR2 are MNHEY and SMNVEV (reference sequence). Trimming removed 1 base from V and 1 base from J, with 7 bases in between. CDR3 region: CASSLFPGNTEAFF. The CDR3 bases are TGTGCCAGCAGTTTATTTCCCGGGAACACTGAAGCTTTCTTT.

The chain uses TRBV6-5 and TRBJ1-1, with 9 bases lining up with TRBD1. Looked up from germline, CDR1 is MNHEY and CDR2 is SVGAGI. The CDR3 has 15 amino acids. After removal of 3 bases from V and 4 bases from J, the junction contained 6 bases not matched to a gene. The CDR3 DNA is TGTGCCAGCAGTTATTACCGGGACAGGGCCACTGAAGCTTTCTTT. It is translated as CASSYYRDRATEAFF.

The count of this clone is one. The chain carries TRBV7-9 and TRBJ2-7; 8 bases line up with TRBD1. The CDR3 is 17 amino acids. CDR1 and CDR2 from the germline V gene are SEHNR and FQNEAQ (reference sequence). After removal of 4 bases from V and 1 base from J, the junction contained 12 bases not matched to a gene. Here the CDR3 DNA reads TGTGCCAGCAGCTCACCTACAGGGGGACGGGCTTCCTACGAGCAGTACTTC. It is translated as CASSSPTGGRASYEQYF.

The genes are TRBV9 and TRBJ1-1; TRBD1 aligns across 7 bases. Germline assignment: CDR1 SGDLS and CDR2 YYNGEE. The CDR3 length is 14 residues. The ends lost 5 bases at V and 5 bases at J; junction bases unmatched: 9. This CDR3 reads CASSYHDRDTEAFF. CDR3 nucleotide sequence: TGTGCCAGCAGTTACCATGACAGGGATACTGAAGCTTTCTTT.

The rearrangement links TRBV5-6 to TRBJ1-5; D possibly corresponds to TRBD1 (6 bases). This CDR3 region has 18 residues. CDR1 and CDR2 from the germline V gene are SGHDT and YYEEEE. The V end lost 3 bases, the J end lost 0 bases, and 19 bases lay between the germline ends. This CDR3 is CASSYPGQTFGSNQPQHF. CDR3 nucleotides: TGTGCCAGCAGCTACCCGGGACAAACCTTTGGTAGCAATCAGCCCCAGCATTTT.

The chain links TRBV4-1 to TRBJ2-6, with 9 bases that match TRBD1. The CDR3 is made up of 19 amino acids. The germline V gene encodes CDR1 MGHRA and CDR2 YSYEKL. J gave up 4 bases and V 0 bases, and 10 bases lay outside the gene matches. CDR3 loop: CASSQEVRGTGIGANVLTF. CDR3 bases: TGCGCCAGCAGCCAAGAAGTTCGCGGGACAGGGATCGGGGCCAACGTCCTGACTTTC.

Written as DNA, the CDR3 is TGTGCCAGCAGCTCTGCCGGGCCTGGCTACACCTTC. As protein: CASSSAGPGYTF. This rearrangement joins TRBV5-6 to TRBJ1-2; D is uncertain. Trimming left V 3 bases short and J 7 bases short, with 10 bases between. The CDR3 has 12 residues. The germline V gene has CDR1 SGHDT and CDR2 YYEEEE.

J is TRBJ2-3 and V is TRBV13, with D possibly TRBD1 on 6 matching bases. Germline V gene sequence: CDR1 PRHDT, CDR2 FYEKMQ (reference sequence). Trimming pared 4 bases from V and 0 bases from J, leaving 8 bases between. This CDR3 spans 14 amino acids. The CDR3 is CASSSGVSTDTQYF. The CDR3 DNA reads TGTGCCAGCAGCTCAGGGGTCAGCACAGATACGCAGTATTTT.

The chain couples TRBV5-6 to TRBJ2-3, with D maybe TRBD2 (6 bases). Trimming shortened V by 1 base and J by 1 base, and 13 bases separated the two germline ends. The V gene's germline CDR1 is SGHDT and CDR2 YYEEEE. The CDR3 has 16 amino acids. The CDR3 reads CASSLFRERGTDTQYF. CDR3 coding DNA: TGTGCCAGCAGCTTGTTCCGGGAGCGGGGCACAGATACGCAGTATTTT.